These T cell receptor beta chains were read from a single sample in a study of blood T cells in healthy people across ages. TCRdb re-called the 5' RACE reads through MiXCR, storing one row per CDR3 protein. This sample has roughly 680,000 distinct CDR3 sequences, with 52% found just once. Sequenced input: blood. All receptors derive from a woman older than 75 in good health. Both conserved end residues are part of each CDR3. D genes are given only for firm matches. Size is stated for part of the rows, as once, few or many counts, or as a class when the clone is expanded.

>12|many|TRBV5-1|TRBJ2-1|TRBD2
TGCGCCAGCAGCTTTAGCGGGAATGAGCAGTTCTTC
CASSFSGNEQFF
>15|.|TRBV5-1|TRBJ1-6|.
TGCGCCAGCAGCTTTGGGGGGCTCCTAGATTCACCCCTCCACTTT
CASSFGGLLDSPLHF
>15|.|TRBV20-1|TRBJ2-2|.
TGCAGTGCTAGAGATAGGCTACCGAACACCGGGGAGCTGTTTTTT
CSARDRLPNTGELFF
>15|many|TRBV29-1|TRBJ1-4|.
TGCAGCGCCGGGGGGGATGGGGGAACTAATGAAAAACTGTTTTTT
CSAGGDGGTNEKLFF
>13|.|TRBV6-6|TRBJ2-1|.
TGTGCCAGCAGTTACTCGAGTCAGGCCAAGCAGTTCTTC
CASSYSSQAKQFF
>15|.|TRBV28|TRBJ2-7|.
TGTGCCAGCAGGCCCTCGGATCAGGGAAGGTACGAGCAGTACTTC
CASRPSDQGRYEQYF
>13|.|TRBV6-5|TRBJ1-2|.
TGTGCCAGCAGTGCCCCGGAGGGGCGTGGCTACACCTTC
CASSAPEGRGYTF
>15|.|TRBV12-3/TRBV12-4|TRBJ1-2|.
TGTACCAGCACCAGGGACGGGACAAATAGGTCTGGCTACACCTTC
CTSTRDGTNRSGYTF
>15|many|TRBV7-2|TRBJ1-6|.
TGTGCCAGCAGCCCAAGTCGCAATAATAATTCACCCCTCCACTTT
CASSPSRNNNSPLHF
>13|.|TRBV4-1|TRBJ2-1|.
TGCGCCAGCAGCCACCATTACTACAATGAGCAGTTCTTC
CASSHHYYNEQFF
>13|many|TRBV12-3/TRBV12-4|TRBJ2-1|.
TGTGCCAGCAGTTTGGTTCGGGGCAATGAGCAGTTCTTC
CASSLVRGNEQFF
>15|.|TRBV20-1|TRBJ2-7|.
TGCAGTGCTAGAGATTTCCAGCGGATGTCCTACGAGCAGTACTTC
CSARDFQRMSYEQYF
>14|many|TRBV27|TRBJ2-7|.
TGTGCCAGCATCCTCGGGTCAGGGGACCCCGAGCAGTACTTC
CASILGSGDPEQYF
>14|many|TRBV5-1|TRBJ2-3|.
TGCGCCAGCAGTCGGTCGGGGCGGTCAGATACGCAGTATTTT
CASSRSGRSDTQYF
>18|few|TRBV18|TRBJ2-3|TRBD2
TGTGCCAGCTCACCACTCCCGACTAGCGGACAGTACACAGATACGCAGTATTTT
CASSPLPTSGQYTDTQYF
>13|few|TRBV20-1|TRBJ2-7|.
TGCAGTGCTAGAGATCAGGGCTCCTACGAGCAGTACTTC
CSARDQGSYEQYF
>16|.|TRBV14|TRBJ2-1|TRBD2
TGTGCCAGCAGCTCAACTAGCGGGGGGCCGGGGAATGAGCAGTTCTTC
CASSSTSGGPGNEQFF